The present entry profiles one TCR beta chain with its context. Its antigen is unknown. These data come from a study of blood T cells in healthy people across ages. Study observations and caveats: There was no known CMV status for donors, so expanded clonotype changes were possibly confounded.

Through a sample-barcoded 5' primer and a J-beta primer mix, a second PCR was run for about 6 to 11 cycles. Each CDR3 protein is one row after TCRdb ran MiXCR on the 5' RACE reads. The data contain about 620,000 distinct CDR3 sequences, more than 45% of them seen just once; the ten biggest clones take up about 13%. The germline gives CDR1 DFQATT, CDR2 SNEGSKA (reference sequence). This CDR3 spans 15 amino acids. Trimming stripped 6 bases from V and 8 bases from J, with 20 bases between. This TCR came from a woman at least 80 years old in good health. The specimen sequenced was blood. This chain uses TRBV20-1 with TRBJ1-6; D is unclear. The CDR3 is CSAPGGGFGYSPLHF. The CDR3 DNA sequence: TGCAGTGCCCCTGGAGGAGGGTTTGGGTATTCACCCCTCCACTTT.